These T cell receptor beta chains were read from a single sample in a study of CD8 T cells in Susac syndrome. Each CDR3 protein is one row after TCRdb ran MiXCR on the immunoSEQ multiplex PCR reads. The sample lists 250,000 to 350,000 distinct CDR3 sequences, about 91% seen once, with about 0.063% in the top ten. Sequenced input: CD4+ T cells from PBMCs. These receptor sequences come from a human donor with multiple sclerosis. Both conserved end residues are part of each CDR3. The D gene is left open where the match is weak. Clone size is not always given. Where it is, it says once, few, many or a class for expanded clones.

TRBJ1-3 . TRBV5-1 14 . TGCGCCAGCAGCTTGTGGGGGACTGGAAACACCATATATTTT CASSLWGTGNTIYF
TRBJ2-1 . TRBV7-8 17 . TGTGCCAGCAGCCCTAGCTTTGTTGGGAGCTCCTACAATGAGCAGTTCTTC CASSPSFVGSSYNEQFF
TRBJ2-7 . TRBV20-1 14 TRBD1 TGCAGTGCTAGAGATGACAGGGGGCGATACGAGCAGTACTTC CSARDDRGRYEQYF
TRBJ2-2 . TRBV9 17 TRBD1 TGTGCCAGCAGCGTAACGGCGGGGACAGGGAAAACCGGGGAGCTGTTTTTT CASSVTAGTGKTGELFF
TRBJ2-2 . TRBV20-1 16 . TGCAGTGCTAATCACCCCCCGGACCTTGGGACCGGGGAGCTGTTTTTT CSANHPPDLGTGELFF
TRBJ1-2 once TRBV6-5 15 . TGTGCCAGCAGCCCCGGTGGGAAGCCCGACTATGGCTACACCTTC CASSPGGKPDYGYTF
TRBJ2-4 . TRBV20-1 13 . TGCAGTGCTCGACACTTAGCCAAAAACATTCAGTACTTC CSARHLAKNIQYF
TRBJ2-2 . TRBV7-3 16 . TGTGCCAGCAGCCCACAAGGGCTATCGAACACCGGGGAGCTGTTTTTT CASSPQGLSNTGELFF
TRBJ2-2 . TRBV30 13 . TGTGCCTGGAGTGTACAGAGGGCCGGGGAGCTGTTTTTT CAWSVQRAGELFF
TRBJ1-4 . TRBV5-4 14 . TGTGCCAGCAAGAAACAGGGAGCAGGGGAAAAACTGTTTTTT CASKKQGAGEKLFF
TRBJ2-1 once TRBV12-3/TRBV12-4 17 TRBD1 TGTGCCAGCAGTTCGTCTCGCAGGGGGCGCAGGTACAATGAGCAGTTCTTC CASSSSRRGRRYNEQFF
TRBJ2-1 . TRBV15 13 TRBD1 TGTGCCACAACACAGGGGTATAATAATGAGCAGTTCTTC CATTQGYNNEQFF
TRBJ2-1 once TRBV7-8 14 . TGTGCCAGCACCTTACTTAGGGCAAGGAATGAGCAGTTCTTC CASTLLRARNEQFF
TRBJ2-1 . TRBV5-1 15 . TGCGCCAGCAGCTTCCATCAGGGACAATACAATGAGCAGTTCTTC CASSFHQGQYNEQFF
TRBJ1-1 . TRBV29-1 14 . TGCAGCGCCGGGAGGACAGCCTTGAACACTGAAGCTTTCTTT CSAGRTALNTEAFF
TRBJ2-7 . TRBV10-3 12 . TGTGCCATCAGTGATACGAACTACGAGCAGTACTTC CAISDTNYEQYF
TRBJ2-3 . TRBV5-1 14 . TGCGCCAGCAGCTTGGACAGGGCCCCAGATACGCAGTATTTT CASSLDRAPDTQYF
TRBJ1-1 . TRBV6-6 12 . TGTGCCAGCAGTTCCTCCACAAGGGAAGCTTTCTTT CASSSSTREAFF
TRBJ2-6 . TRBV11-2 17 TRBD1 TGTGCCAGCAGCTTAGATATGTTACAGGGGAGGGCCAACGTCCTGACTTTC CASSLDMLQGRANVLTF
TRBJ1-1 . TRBV6-2/TRBV6-3 15 . TGTGCCAGCAGTTACGACCGACACTCGAACACTGAAGCTTTCTTT CASSYDRHSNTEAFF
TRBJ2-2 . TRBV30 14 . TGTGCCTGGAGGCTCAGGAGGCGGACCGGGGAGCTGTTTTTT CAWRLRRRTGELFF
TRBJ2-5 once TRBV19 16 TRBD1 TGTGCCAGTTCTCTCCGGACAGGGAATATCGCGGAGACCCAGTACTTC CASSLRTGNIAETQYF
TRBJ2-7 few TRBV3-1 12 . TGTGCCAGCAGAGACGGGGCCTACGAGCAGTACTTC CASRDGAYEQYF
TRBJ1-4 . TRBV12-3/TRBV12-4 15 TRBD1 TGTGCCAGCAGTCCCCAACAGGGGGCTAATGAAAAACTGTTTTTT CASSPQQGANEKLFF
TRBJ2-5 . TRBV19 13 . TGTGCCAGTAGTATTGGCGTCCGAGAGACCCAGTACTTC CASSIGVRETQYF
TRBJ2-2 . TRBV6-2/TRBV6-3 14 . TGTGCCAGCAGTTACGCCGGGTTTCTCGGGGAGCTGTTTTTT CASSYAGFLGELFF
TRBJ2-4 . TRBV7-2 14 TRBD2 TGTGCCAGCAGTCAGGGACTAGCGGAAAACATTCAGTACTTC CASSQGLAENIQYF
TRBJ1-3 . TRBV18 17 . TGTGCCAGCTCACACGAGGTGGGACGGACCTCTGGAAACACCATATATTTT CASSHEVGRTSGNTIYF
TRBJ2-2 . TRBV11-3 15 TRBD1 TGTGCCAGCAGCGTTGGACAGGTGAACACCGGGGAGCTGTTTTTT CASSVGQVNTGELFF
TRBJ1-5 few TRBV6-5 18 TRBD1 TGTGCCAGCAGTTACGCCCGGGACAGGGGTCCCGACGGATCGGCCCAGCATTTT CASSYARDRGPDGSAQHF
TRBJ2-5 . TRBV7-2 14 . TGTGCCAGCAGCTTAGCGCTCAGTCAAGAGACCCAGTACTTC CASSLALSQETQYF
TRBJ2-7 . TRBV20-1 16 TRBD1 TGCAGTGCTGGGGGACAGACGTATCTTGGGTCCTACGAGCAGTACTTC CSAGGQTYLGSYEQYF
TRBJ2-3 . TRBV7-2 12 . TGTGCCGGCAGCACCGGCACAGATACGCAGTATTTT CAGSTGTDTQYF
TRBJ2-1 . TRBV28 13 . TGTGCCAGCAGTCCTATCCCAGGGTCCCGGCAGTTCTTC CASSPIPGSRQFF
TRBJ1-1 . TRBV5-1 16 . TGCGCCAGCAGCTTGGGGCAGGATTCTCTGAACACTGAAGCTTTCTTT CASSLGQDSLNTEAFF
TRBJ2-1 . TRBV6-1 16 . TGTGCCAGCAGCCCCGCGGGGCGAGGGTGGGGGGAAGAGCAGTTCTTC CASSPAGRGWGEEQFF
TRBJ1-2 . TRBV6-5 15 . TGTGCCAGCAGTTACGGAGCTGGTGCGAACTATGGCTACACCTTC CASSYGAGANYGYTF
TRBJ2-3 once TRBV20-1 17 TRBD2 TGCAGTACCTCCGGTAGGACTAGCGGGATGGGCACAGATACGCAGTATTTT CSTSGRTSGMGTDTQYF
TRBJ2-2 . TRBV10-3 13 TRBD1 TGTGCCGGACAGGCCCTAAACACCGGGGAGCTGTTTTTT CAGQALNTGELFF
TRBJ2-2 . TRBV12-3/TRBV12-4 15 TRBD1 TGTGCCAGCAGTCCCCGGACAGGGGCCGGCGGGGAGCTGTTTTTT CASSPRTGAGGELFF
TRBJ2-1 . TRBV7-2 14 . TGTGCCAGCAGCTTAGCTATGGGATACAATGAGCAGTTCTTC CASSLAMGYNEQFF
TRBJ1-1 once TRBV5-4 15 TRBD1 TGTGCCAGCAGCTTTTTAACGGGACAGTCCACTGAAGCTTTCTTT CASSFLTGQSTEAFF
TRBJ2-1 . TRBV19 11 . TGTGCCAGTATGGAATACAATGAGCAGTTCTTC CASMEYNEQFF
TRBJ1-3 . TRBV7-3 17 . TGTGCCAGCGATCGCCCTGTGAGGGGAGCCTCTGGAAACACCATATATTTT CASDRPVRGASGNTIYF
TRBJ1-1 . TRBV7-2 13 TRBD1 TGTGCCAGCAGCCCTAATCCGGGACAGGAAGCTTTCTTT CASSPNPGQEAFF
TRBJ1-5 . TRBV27 16 TRBD1 TGTGCCAGCAGTCCCGGGTTAGGGACAGGGGATCAGCCCCAGCATTTT CASSPGLGTGDQPQHF
TRBJ1-1 . TRBV6-6 14 TRBD1 TGTGCCAGCAGAAAGGGGGCACCGAACACTGAAGCTTTCTTT CASRKGAPNTEAFF
TRBJ2-2 . TRBV20-1 14 TRBD2 TGCAGTGCCAGACGCAGCGGGGGCACCGGGGAGCTGTTTTTT CSARRSGGTGELFF
TRBJ2-1 . TRBV6-2/TRBV6-3 15 . TGTGCCAGCAGTTACGCCCGAGGGGTCTACAATGAGCAGTTCTTC CASSYARGVYNEQFF
TRBJ1-1 . TRBV5-1 15 . TGCGCCAGCAGCTTGGCCAGGGGTATGGGCACTGAAGCTTTCTTT CASSLARGMGTEAFF
TRBJ2-7 . TRBV27 16 TRBD1 TGTGCCAGCAGTTCAACGCCGGGACAGGGGGCCTACGAGCAGTACTTC CASSSTPGQGAYEQYF
TRBJ1-2 . TRBV29-1 14 TRBD1 TGCAGCGTTCCCAGGACAGGTGGGAGCTATGGCTACACCTTC CSVPRTGGSYGYTF
TRBJ1-1 . TRBV7-9 12 . TGTGCCAGCAGCCACCAAAACACTGAAGCTTTCTTT CASSHQNTEAFF